The text below deals with one TCR beta chain. These data come from a study of blood T cell repertoires in COVID-19. Study background: The samples span acute and convalescent COVID-19 from the United States, Italy and Spain. PBMCs, B-cell-depleted T cells, or T cells provided the cDNA or gDNA that made up the material.

As originally analysed: Amplified reference gene primers provided the basis for estimating nucleated cell counts. Data came from immunoSEQ multiplex PCR; TCRdb stores just in-frame clones and leaves some out. The DNA gave D and trimming, while V, J and clone size come from that table. The sample shows 35,000 to 50,000 clones, roughly 89% of them seen only once. The CDR3 is 13 amino acids. V was shortened by 0 bases and J by 16 bases, with 15 bases between the two germline ends. Germline CDR1 and CDR2: SGHVS and FQNEAQ. Sequenced: peripheral blood. This TCR was sampled from a man in his fifties with active COVID-19. This sequence joins TRBV7-8 and TRBJ1-4; D unresolved. This CDR3 is CASSLADVGVPFF. Here the CDR3 DNA reads TGTGCCAGCAGCTTAGCCGACGTCGGGGTCCCGTTTTTT.